The source of this T cell receptor beta chain is a study of blood T cell repertoires in COVID-19. This CDR3 region has 16 residues. With 4 bases clipped from V and 7 bases from J, the junction kept 8 bases outside the gene matches. Germline V gives CDR1 SGHNT, CDR2 YYREEE (reference sequence). This table comes from immunoSEQ multiplex PCR, and its TCRdb copy is limited to in-frame clones, with some not included. Of about 88,000 clones listed, approximately 91% are singletons. The chain couples TRBV5-4 to TRBJ2-3; TRBD2 agrees at 14 bases. This TCR was recovered from a man in his 60s with acute or convalescent COVID-19. Sequenced input: peripheral blood. The CDR3 DNA reads as TGTGCCAGCAGCCCGGGACTAGCGGGGGCCTTGAATACGCAGTATTTT. Translation gives CASSPGLAGALNTQYF. Together with reference TRBV5-4 and TRBJ2-3, the CDR3 gives the full variable domain: ETGVTQSPTHLIKTRGQQVTLRCSSQSGHNTVSWYQQALGQGPQFIFQYYREEENGRGNFPPRFSGLQFPNYSSELNVNALELDDSALYLCASSPGLAGALNTQYFGPGTRLTVL.